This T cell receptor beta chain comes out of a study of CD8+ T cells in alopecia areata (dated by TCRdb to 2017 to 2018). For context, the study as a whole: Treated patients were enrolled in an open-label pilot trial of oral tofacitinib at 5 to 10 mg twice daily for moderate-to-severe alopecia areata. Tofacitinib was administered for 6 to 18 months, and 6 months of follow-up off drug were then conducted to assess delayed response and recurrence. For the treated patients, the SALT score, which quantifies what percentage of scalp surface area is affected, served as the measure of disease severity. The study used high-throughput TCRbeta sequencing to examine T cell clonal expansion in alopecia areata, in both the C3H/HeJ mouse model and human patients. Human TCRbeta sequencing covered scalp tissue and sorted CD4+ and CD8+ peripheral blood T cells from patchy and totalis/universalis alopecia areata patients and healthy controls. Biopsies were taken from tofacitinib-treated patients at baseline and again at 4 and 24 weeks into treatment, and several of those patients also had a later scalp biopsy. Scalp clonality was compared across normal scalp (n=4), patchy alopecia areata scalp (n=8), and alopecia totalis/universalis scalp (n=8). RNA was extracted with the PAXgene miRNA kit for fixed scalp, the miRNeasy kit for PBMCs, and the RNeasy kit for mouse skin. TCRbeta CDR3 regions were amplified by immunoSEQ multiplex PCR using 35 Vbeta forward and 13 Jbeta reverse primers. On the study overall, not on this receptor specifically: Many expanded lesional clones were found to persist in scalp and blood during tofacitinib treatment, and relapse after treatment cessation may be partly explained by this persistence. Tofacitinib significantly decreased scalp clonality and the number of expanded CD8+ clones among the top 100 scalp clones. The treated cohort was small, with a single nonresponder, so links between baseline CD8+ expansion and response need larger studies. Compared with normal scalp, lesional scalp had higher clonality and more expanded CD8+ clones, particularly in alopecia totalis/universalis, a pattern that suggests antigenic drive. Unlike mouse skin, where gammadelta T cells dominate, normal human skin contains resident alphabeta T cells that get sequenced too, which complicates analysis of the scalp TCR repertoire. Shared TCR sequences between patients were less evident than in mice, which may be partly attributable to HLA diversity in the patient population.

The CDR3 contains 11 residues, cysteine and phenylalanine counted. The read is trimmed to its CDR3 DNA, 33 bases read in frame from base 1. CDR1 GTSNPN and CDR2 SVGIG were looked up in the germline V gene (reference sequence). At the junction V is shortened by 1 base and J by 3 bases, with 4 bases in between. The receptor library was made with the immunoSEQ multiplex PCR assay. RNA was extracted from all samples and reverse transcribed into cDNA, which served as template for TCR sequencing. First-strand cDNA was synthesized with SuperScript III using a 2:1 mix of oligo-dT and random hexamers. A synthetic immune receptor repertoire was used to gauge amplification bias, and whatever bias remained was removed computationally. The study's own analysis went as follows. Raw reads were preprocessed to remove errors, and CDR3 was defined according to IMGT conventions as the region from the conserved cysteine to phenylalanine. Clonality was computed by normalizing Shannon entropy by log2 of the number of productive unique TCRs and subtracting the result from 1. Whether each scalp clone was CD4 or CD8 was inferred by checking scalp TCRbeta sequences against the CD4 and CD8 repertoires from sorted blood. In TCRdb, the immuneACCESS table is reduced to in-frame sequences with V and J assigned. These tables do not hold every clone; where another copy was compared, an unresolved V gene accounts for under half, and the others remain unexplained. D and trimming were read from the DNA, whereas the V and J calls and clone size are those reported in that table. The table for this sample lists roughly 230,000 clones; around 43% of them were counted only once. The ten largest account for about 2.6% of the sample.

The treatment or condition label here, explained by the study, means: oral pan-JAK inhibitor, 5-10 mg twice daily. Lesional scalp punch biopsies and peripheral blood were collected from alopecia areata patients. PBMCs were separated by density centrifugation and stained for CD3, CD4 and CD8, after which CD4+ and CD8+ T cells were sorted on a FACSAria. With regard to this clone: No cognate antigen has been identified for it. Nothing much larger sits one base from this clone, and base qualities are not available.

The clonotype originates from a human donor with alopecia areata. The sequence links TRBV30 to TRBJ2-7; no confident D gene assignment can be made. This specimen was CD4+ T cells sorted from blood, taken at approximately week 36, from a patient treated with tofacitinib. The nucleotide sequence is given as TGTGCCTGGAGTGGGGGCTACGAGCAGTACTTC. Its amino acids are CAWSGGYEQYF.